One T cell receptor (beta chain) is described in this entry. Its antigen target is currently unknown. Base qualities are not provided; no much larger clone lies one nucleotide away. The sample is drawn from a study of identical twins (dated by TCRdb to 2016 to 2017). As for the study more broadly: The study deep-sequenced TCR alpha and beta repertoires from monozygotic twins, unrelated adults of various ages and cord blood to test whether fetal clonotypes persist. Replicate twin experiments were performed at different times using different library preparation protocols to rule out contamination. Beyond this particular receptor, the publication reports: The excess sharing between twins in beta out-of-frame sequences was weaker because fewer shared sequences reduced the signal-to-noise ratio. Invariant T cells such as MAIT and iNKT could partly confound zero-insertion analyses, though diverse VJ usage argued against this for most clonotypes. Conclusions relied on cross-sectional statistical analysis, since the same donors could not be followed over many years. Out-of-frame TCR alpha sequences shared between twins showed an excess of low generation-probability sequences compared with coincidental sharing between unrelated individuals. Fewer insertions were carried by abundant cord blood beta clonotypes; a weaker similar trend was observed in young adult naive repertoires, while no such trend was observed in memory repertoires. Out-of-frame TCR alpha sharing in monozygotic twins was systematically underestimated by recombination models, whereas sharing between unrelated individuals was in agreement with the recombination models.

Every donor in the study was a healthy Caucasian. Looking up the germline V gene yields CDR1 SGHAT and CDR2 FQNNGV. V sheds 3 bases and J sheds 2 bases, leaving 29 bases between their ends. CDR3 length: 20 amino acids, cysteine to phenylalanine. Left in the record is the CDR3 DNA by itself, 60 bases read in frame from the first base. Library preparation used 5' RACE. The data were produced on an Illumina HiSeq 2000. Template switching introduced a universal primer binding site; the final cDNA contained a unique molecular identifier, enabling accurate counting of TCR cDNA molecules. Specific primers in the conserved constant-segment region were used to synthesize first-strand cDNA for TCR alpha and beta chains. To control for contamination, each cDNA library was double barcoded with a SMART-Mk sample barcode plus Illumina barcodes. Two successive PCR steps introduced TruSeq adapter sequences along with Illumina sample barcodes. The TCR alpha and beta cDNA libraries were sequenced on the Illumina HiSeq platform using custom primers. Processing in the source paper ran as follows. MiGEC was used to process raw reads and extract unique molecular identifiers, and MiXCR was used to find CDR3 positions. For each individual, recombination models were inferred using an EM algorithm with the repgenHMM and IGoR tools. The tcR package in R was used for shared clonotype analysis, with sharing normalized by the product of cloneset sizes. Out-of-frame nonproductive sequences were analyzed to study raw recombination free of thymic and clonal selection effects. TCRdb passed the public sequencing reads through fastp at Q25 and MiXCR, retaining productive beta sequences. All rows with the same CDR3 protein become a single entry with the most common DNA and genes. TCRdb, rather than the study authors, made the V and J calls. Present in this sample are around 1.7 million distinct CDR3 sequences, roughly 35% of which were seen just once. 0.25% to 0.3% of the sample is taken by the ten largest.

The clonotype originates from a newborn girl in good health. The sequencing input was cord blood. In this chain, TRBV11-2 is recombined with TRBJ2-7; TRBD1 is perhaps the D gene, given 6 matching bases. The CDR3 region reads CASSFIERRNRERTTYEQYF. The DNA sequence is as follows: TGTGCCAGCAGCTTCATAGAGAGGAGAAACAGGGAGAGAACTACCTACGAGCAGTACTTC. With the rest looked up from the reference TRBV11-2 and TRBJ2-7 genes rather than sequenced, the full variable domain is EAGVAQSPRYKIIEKRQSVAFWCNPISGHATLYWYQQILGQGPKLLIQFQNNGVVDDSQLPKDRFSAERLKGVDSTLKIQPAKLEDSAVYLCASSFIERRNRERTTYEQYFGPGTRLTVT.